The clone carrying this TCR beta chain was counted a single time. The antigen remains undetermined. The sample is drawn from a study of shared clonotypes between healthy human individuals. Study findings and constraints: Larger richness was generally estimated for naive than memory subsets.

Authors' methods: Without quality scores, immunoSEQ junctional reads could not be filtered like full-length reads. Assay: immunoSEQ multiplex PCR; the TCRdb copy retains only in-frame clones and omits some. Clone size and the V and J calls come from that table; the DNA yielded D and trimming. This sample carries under 1,100,000 clones, about 74% of them seen once, and the ten largest clones take roughly 1.5%. V lost 0 bases, J lost 7 bases, and 16 bases lay in between. The CDR3 length is 17 residues. The germline V gene has CDR1 LGHNA and CDR2 YSLEER. The origin of this receptor is a man in his late teens or twenties in good health. The sample comprised memory CD4+ T cells sorted from blood. The subset was: CD45RA-negative fraction. J is TRBJ1-6 and V is TRBV4-3; D is ambiguous. CDR3 in amino acids: CASSQERQMTPNSPLHF. CDR3 bases: TGCGCCAGCAGCCAAGAAAGACAAATGACTCCAAATTCACCCCTCCACTTT.